This TCR beta chain was documented in a study of blood T cell repertoires in COVID-19. Across the whole study: Samples came from the United States, Italy and Spain, spanning acute and convalescent COVID-19. PBMCs, B-cell-depleted T cells, or T cells were the source of the cDNA or gDNA that made up the material.

Patients from Seattle were sampled longitudinally, starting during active infection. Germline CDR1 SGHRS, CDR2 YFSETQ. Trimming left V 1 base short and J 5 bases short, with 12 bases between. This CDR3 comprises 15 residues. Original processing notes: Amplifying reference gene primers gave estimates of nucleated cell counts. Profiling relied on immunoSEQ multiplex PCR, and the TCRdb table lists in-frame clones only, not all of them. Clone size and V and J calls were adopted from that table, with D and trimming inferred from the DNA. The sample holds approximately 110,000 clones, approximately 90% seen once.

This sequence was found in a man aged 45-65 years with COVID-19, enrolled during active disease. What was sequenced was peripheral blood. The chain joins TRBV5-1 to TRBJ2-2; tentative D call: TRBD1 (6 bases). CDR3: CASSLRAGETGELFF. In DNA, the CDR3 is TGCGCCAGCAGCTTGCGAGCAGGGGAGACCGGGGAGCTGTTTTTT.